Listed here are 26 T cell receptor beta chains from one sample, sequenced in a study of OX40 agonist ivuxolimab in advanced cancers. Assay: immunoSEQ multiplex PCR; the TCRdb copy retains only in-frame clones and omits some. The sample lists tens of thousands of clones; just under 90% were seen once. Sequencing used CD4+ or CD8+ T cells sorted from blood, obtained in a trial of the OX40 agonist ivuxolimab. The receptors were gathered from an adult with an advanced solid tumor such as melanoma, head and neck, liver or kidney cancer.

The chain is built from TRBV7-2 and TRBJ2-5; D might be TRBD2 (6 bases). This CDR3 has 15 residues. Trimming left V 0 bases short and J 1 base short, with 9 bases between. Looked up from germline, CDR1 is SGHTA and CDR2 is FQGNSA. The CDR3 region is CASSLAGLIQETQYF. The CDR3 DNA is TGTGCCAGCAGCTTAGCCGGACTAATCCAAGAGACCCAGTACTTC. The variable domain in full, completed from reference TRBV7-2 and TRBJ2-5, reads GAGVSQSPSNKVTEKGKDVELRCDPISGHTALYWYRQSLGQGLEFLIYFQGNSAPDKSGLPSDRFSAERTGGSVSTLTIQRTQQEDSAVYLCASSLAGLIQETQYFGPGTRLLVL.

This clone was detected only once. V is TRBV18 and J is TRBJ2-7; 7 bases are a match to TRBD2. Per the germline V gene, CDR1 is KGHSH and CDR2 is LQKENI. V dropped 0 bases and J dropped 3; count of bases not matched to a gene: 8. The CDR3 has 16 residues. The DNA for the CDR3 is TGTGCCAGCTCACCACCGGGGGAGGGCCGCCTCTACGAGCAGTACTTC. Amino acids: CASSPPGEGRLYEQYF. Filled out from reference TRBV18 and TRBJ2-7, the complete variable domain reads NAGVMQNPRHLVRRRGQEARLRCSPMKGHSHVYWYRQLPEEGLKFMVYLQKENIIDESGMPKERFSAEFPKEGPSILRIQQVVRGDSAAYFCASSPPGEGRLYEQYFGPGTRLTVT.

This sequence joins TRBV7-2 and TRBJ1-4; maybe TRBD1 (5 bases). The CDR3 is made up of 14 amino acids. CDR1 and CDR2 (germline): SGHTA, FQGNSA. With 3 bases removed from V and 3 bases from J, the gap between germline ends came to 8 bases. The CDR3 is CASSFTGSNEKLFF. The CDR3 region has the DNA TGTGCCAGCAGCTTTACAGGTTCTAATGAAAAACTGTTTTTT.

This clone appeared a few times. The chain combines TRBV7-9 with TRBJ2-2; possible D gene TRBD2, 6 bases. Trimming took 1 base from V and 1 from J, leaving 13 bases between them. CDR1 SEHNR and CDR2 FQNEAQ come from the germline V gene (reference sequence). The CDR3 length is 17 residues. The CDR3: CASSLGSGGKNTGELFF. CDR3 in DNA: TGTGCCAGCAGCTTAGGGTCGGGCGGGAAGAACACCGGGGAGCTGTTTTTT.

V is TRBV2 and J is TRBJ2-3; D perhaps matches TRBD2 (5 bases). V was trimmed by 5 bases and J by 2 bases, leaving 14 bases between them. Looked up from germline, CDR1 is SNHLY and CDR2 is FYNNEI. There are 15 residues in the CDR3. CDR3 residues: CASSRSSGITDTQYF. The CDR3 DNA reads as TGTGCCAGCAGTAGGAGCTCCGGGATCACAGATACGCAGTATTTT.

The rearrangement joins TRBV4-1 to TRBJ2-5; 8 bases agree with TRBD1. The CDR3 runs to 16 residues. CDR1 is MGHRA, CDR2 YSYEKL, per germline. The ends lost 4 bases at V and 3 bases at J; junction bases unmatched: 10. Here the CDR3 reads CASSLGQGWEKETQYF. For the CDR3, the DNA is TGCGCCAGCAGCCTAGGACAGGGCTGGGAAAAAGAGACCCAGTACTTC.

This chain joins TRBV28 and TRBJ1-5, with D unresolved. V lost 7 bases to trimming and J lost 1 base, with 11 bases between them. CDR1 and CDR2 from the germline V gene are MDHEN and SYDVKM. The CDR3 is 14 amino acids. As DNA, the CDR3 is TGTGCCAGCAAAAGGACGGTGAGCAATCAGCCCCAGCATTTT. This codes for CASKRTVSNQPQHF.

The CDR3 DNA follows: TGTGCCAGCAGCCCCAGCTATTCAGGGAATTCTAACTATGGCTACACCTTC. Translating gives CASSPSYSGNSNYGYTF. The genes are TRBV27 and TRBJ1-2; tentatively, D is TRBD1 (5 bases). The germline CDR1 and CDR2 sequences are MNHEY and SMNVEV (reference sequence). Trimming stripped 6 bases from V and 0 bases from J, with 20 bases between. This CDR3 comprises 17 residues.

The V gene is TRBV28, the J gene TRBJ2-7, with TRBD2 matching over 14 bases. The CDR3 has 18 residues. Germline loops: CDR1 MDHEN, CDR2 SYDVKM. With V trimmed by 6 bases and J by 1 base, 11 bases remained unmatched. The CDR3 DNA reads as TGTGCCAGCAGCGCGACCGGGACTAGCGGGAGATGGTCCTACGAGCAGTACTTC. The encoded protein is CASSATGTSGRWSYEQYF.

The rearrangement joins TRBV10-3 to TRBJ1-5; D perhaps matches TRBD1 (5 bases). The germline V and J ends were trimmed by 10 bases and 1 base, with 17 bases remaining between them. Germline-derived CDR1 and CDR2 are ENHRY and SYGVKD. The CDR3 spans 15 residues. The chain's CDR3 is CASKRGAVSNQPQHF. The CDR3 DNA sequence: TGTGCCAGCAAAAGGGGTGCCGTGAGCAATCAGCCCCAGCATTTT.

The chain employs TRBV29-1 and TRBJ1-5; D is unresolved. The germline V and J ends were trimmed by 6 bases and 0 bases, with 12 bases remaining between them. The CDR3 consists of 14 residues. The germline V gene encodes CDR1 SQVTM and CDR2 ANQGSEA. Here the CDR3 DNA reads TGCAGCGTGGGCTTGACGGGTAGCAATCAGCCCCAGCATTTT. Protein product: CSVGLTGSNQPQHF. The full variable domain, in which reference TRBV29-1 and TRBJ1-5 provide the parts outside the CDR3, is SAVISQKPSRDICQRGTSLTIQCQVDSQVTMMFWYRQQPGQSLTLIATANQGSEATYESGFVIDKFPISRPNLTFSTLTVSNMSPEDSSIYLCSVGLTGSNQPQHFGDGTRLSIL.

The chain combines TRBV18 with TRBJ1-2, with 7 bases matching TRBD1. J lost 5 bases, V lost 4 bases, and 7 bases had no gene match. Germline CDR1 is KGHSH and CDR2 is LQKENI. CDR3 size: 14 residues. The CDR3 DNA reads TGTGCCAGCTCACGCGACAGGGAAGGTTATGGCTACACCTTC. Translation gives CASSRDREGYGYTF.

This clone was found once. J is TRBJ2-1 and V is TRBV7-3, with a weak D call TRBD1 (5 bases). Trimming stripped 2 bases from V and 0 bases from J, with 11 bases between. The CDR3 spans 16 residues. In germline, CDR1 is SGHTA, CDR2 FQGTGA. This CDR3 is CASSLGAPGSYNEQFF. The CDR3 nucleotides read TGTGCCAGCAGCTTAGGGGCTCCTGGCTCCTACAATGAGCAGTTCTTC.

The chain combines TRBV11-2 with TRBJ2-1; 11 bases are shared with TRBD2. This CDR3 contains 16 residues. V shed 0 bases, J shed 7 bases, and the junction held 5 bases outside the gene matches. Germline values: CDR1 SGHAT, CDR2 FQNNGV. CDR3 coding DNA: TGTGCCAGCAGCTTAGAACTAGCGGGAGCTGGAAATGAGCAGTTCTTC. Amino acids: CASSLELAGAGNEQFF.

The chain recombines TRBV19 with TRBJ2-7, with D tentatively TRBD1 (6 bases). Trimming pared 7 bases from V and 0 bases from J, leaving 16 bases between. Germline CDR1 reads LNHDA; CDR2 reads SQIVND (reference sequence). The CDR3 is 15 residues long. As DNA, the CDR3 is TGTGCCAGTAAGGGGATGACAGGCGACTCCTACGAGCAGTACTTC. The encoded protein is CASKGMTGDSYEQYF.

CDR3 in amino acids: CASSAVRGYEQYF. CDR3 sequence (DNA): TGTGCCAGCAGCGCCGTCCGGGGGTACGAGCAGTACTTC. The V gene is TRBV2, the J gene TRBJ2-7; maybe TRBD2 (6 bases). The germline V gene has CDR1 SNHLY and CDR2 FYNNEI. Trimming shortened V by 6 bases and J by 4 bases, and 13 bases separated the two germline ends. The CDR3 contains 13 residues.

This chain links TRBV6-9 with TRBJ2-5; TRBD1 matches at 8 bases. Germline CDR1 is MNHGY and CDR2 is SVAAGI. The V segment lost 6 bases and the J segment 4 bases; nucleotides outside the gene matches: 7. The CDR3 sequence is 14 residues long. CDR3: CASRELGQGETQYF. The DNA of the CDR3 is TGTGCCAGCAGGGAACTTGGACAGGGAGAGACCCAGTACTTC.

The chain uses TRBV7-2 and TRBJ2-7; 7 nucleotides align to TRBD1. The germline CDR1 and CDR2 sequences are SGHTA and FQGNSA. The ends lost 3 bases at V and 5 bases at J; junction bases unmatched: 7. This CDR3 region has 14 residues. In nucleotides, the CDR3 is TGTGCCAGCAGCTTCCAGGGGGTGAGGGACGAGCAGTACTTC. Translating it yields CASSFQGVRDEQYF. Using reference TRBV7-2 and TRBJ2-7 for the parts outside the CDR3, the full variable domain is GAGVSQSPSNKVTEKGKDVELRCDPISGHTALYWYRQSLGQGLEFLIYFQGNSAPDKSGLPSDRFSAERTGGSVSTLTIQRTQQEDSAVYLCASSFQGVRDEQYFGPGTRLTVT.

On this clone itself: Relative to the germline gene, one junction end is altered; a read error may explain this. The chain is built from TRBV28 and TRBJ2-7; D not resolved. From germline, CDR1 is MDHEN and CDR2 SYDVKM. The CDR3 loop spans 10 amino acids. The CDR3 region has the DNA TGTGCCAGCAGTTCCCTCGTCTGGAACTTC. Encoded protein: CASSSLVWNF. Variable domain in full (rest from reference TRBV28 and TRBJ2-7): DVKVTQSSRYLVKRTGEKVFLECVQDMDHENMFWYRQDPGLGLRLIYFSYDVKMKEKGDIPEGYSVSREKKERFSLILESASTNQTSMYLCASSSLVWNFGPGTRLTVT.

Comments on this clone: The junction and the germline gene differ at one end; a read error may be behind it. CDR3 loop: CASSTTSYTRELVF. DNA of the CDR3: TGTGCCAGCAGCACAACTAGCTACACCCGGGAGCTGGTTTTT. The J gene is TRBJ2-2, the V gene TRBV6-1; weak D call: TRBD2 (6 bases). Germline CDR1 is MNHNS and CDR2 is SASEGT. The CDR3 is 14 amino acids.

The genes are TRBV6-6 and TRBJ1-1; tentatively, D is TRBD1 (5 bases). V lost 7 bases and J 2 bases, leaving 11 bases between the germline ends. The CDR3 loop spans 13 amino acids. Germline V CDR1 and CDR2: MNHNY, SVGAGI (reference sequence). CDR3 protein: CASTPDKNTEAFF. Here the CDR3 DNA reads TGTGCCAGCACCCCGGACAAAAACACTGAAGCTTTCTTT.

The chain couples TRBV19 to TRBJ1-1, with 9 bases that match TRBD1. Germline V gene lookup returns CDR1 LNHDA and CDR2 SQIVND (reference sequence). With V trimmed by 5 bases and J by 4 bases, 8 bases remained unmatched. The CDR3 totals 15 residues. Here the CDR3 DNA reads TGTGCCAGTAGTCCCTACCGACAGGGGGGCACTGAAGCTTTCTTT. It encodes CASSPYRQGGTEAFF.

The CDR3 reads CASSPRSSIRFF. CDR3 nucleotides: TGTGCCAGCAGCCCCAGGTCCAGTATCCGGTTCTTC. This chain joins TRBV28 and TRBJ2-1, with D unclear. The V end was cut by 6 bases, the J end by 15 bases, with 18 bases between. The CDR3 covers 12 residues. CDR1 is MDHEN and CDR2 is SYDVKM in the germline V gene. Full variable domain (outside the CDR3, taken from reference TRBV28 and TRBJ2-1): DVKVTQSSRYLVKRTGEKVFLECVQDMDHENMFWYRQDPGLGLRLIYFSYDVKMKEKGDIPEGYSVSREKKERFSLILESASTNQTSMYLCASSPRSSIRFFGPGTRLTVL.

The sample holds a few counts of this clone. The chain uses TRBV11-2 and TRBJ1-2; the D gene is possibly TRBD1 (5 bases). V was trimmed by 5 bases and J by 8 bases, leaving 15 bases between them. Germline V CDR1 and CDR2: SGHAT, FQNNGV. CDR3 length: 13 amino acids. CDR3 sequence (DNA): TGTGCCAGCAGCCGTGACAGAATGCGGGGCTACACCTTC. It encodes CASSRDRMRGYTF.

V usage is TRBV7-8 and J usage is TRBJ1-1; D is possibly TRBD1 (5 bases). The V and J ends lost 2 bases and 0 bases respectively, with 7 bases between them. This CDR3 is 14 amino acids long. From germline, CDR1 is SGHVS and CDR2 FQNEAQ. This CDR3 is CASSLQGLNTEAFF. In DNA form, the CDR3 reads TGTGCCAGCAGCTTACAGGGTTTGAACACTGAAGCTTTCTTT.

The chain combines TRBV7-2 with TRBJ2-1, with 7 bases identical to TRBD1. The V segment lost 5 bases and the J segment 4 bases; nucleotides outside the gene matches: 14. Germline CDR1 is SGHTA and CDR2 is FQGNSA. The CDR3 length is 17 residues. In nucleotides, the CDR3 is TGTGCCAGCAGCCAACTCAAGGGGGCTAGAAATTACAATGAGCAGTTCTTC. Its translation: CASSQLKGARNYNEQFF.